This record covers a single T cell receptor (beta chain). Antigen specificity is unknown. Only in-frame clones appear in the TCRdb table, and some are missing; sequencing was by immunoSEQ multiplex PCR. The table shows about 180,000 clones, with around 90% occurring only once. Germline V gene lookup returns CDR1 MNHEY and CDR2 SMNVEV (reference sequence). V was cut by 2 bases and J by 1 base, with 15 bases left in between. The CDR3 spans 17 residues. The entry originates in a study of Ad26.COV2.S vaccination and SARS-CoV-2 variants. General observations from the study: Comparable non-spike TCR breadth was observed in vaccine and placebo recipients. The placebo group had lower spike-specific TCR breadth than the vaccine recipients did.

The TCR was taken from a human donor who had recovered from COVID-19. The chain has TRBV27 and TRBJ1-3; D is possibly TRBD1 (5 bases). The sample was peripheral blood, taken after recovery from COVID-19. The CDR3 region is CASSLRGWGNSGNTIYF. For the CDR3, the DNA is TGTGCCAGCAGTTTAAGGGGTTGGGGAAATTCTGGAAACACCATATATTTT.